The 12 T cell receptor beta chains in this list originate from one sample, sequenced in a study of blood T cell repertoires in COVID-19. The repertoire was sequenced with immunoSEQ multiplex PCR; TCRdb's copy has only in-frame clones and lacks some. The table shows 90,000 to 120,000 clones, with about four fifths occurring only once. The source material was peripheral blood. The receptors here all came from a man aged 70-80 years with acute or convalescent COVID-19.

The V and J genes are TRBV7-2 and TRBJ2-7; a weak D match, TRBD2 (5 bases). The CDR3 runs to 14 residues. Trimming shortened V by 5 bases and J by 3 bases, and 14 bases separated the two germline ends. Germline V gene sequence: CDR1 SGHTA, CDR2 FQGNSA. The CDR3 loop reads CASSQSGVDYEQYF. CDR3 nucleotides: TGTGCCAGCAGCCAGAGCGGCGTTGACTACGAGCAGTACTTC.

The chain couples TRBV2 to TRBJ1-2, with D perhaps TRBD1 (5 bases). Between the trimmed V and J ends, which lost 2 bases and 6 bases, there was a span of 10 bases. From germline, CDR1 is SNHLY and CDR2 FYNNEI. This CDR3 has 13 residues. Written as DNA, the CDR3 is TGTGCCAGCAGTGAAATGGCAGGGAATGGCTACACCTTC. Its protein is CASSEMAGNGYTF. Together with reference TRBV2 and TRBJ1-2, the CDR3 gives the full variable domain: EPEVTQTPSHQVTQMGQEVILRCVPISNHLYFYWYRQILGQKVEFLVSFYNNEISEKSEIFDDQFSVERPDGSNFTLKIRSTKLEDSAMYFCASSEMAGNGYTFGSGTRLTVV.

The V and J genes are TRBV7-9 and TRBJ2-2, with 10 bases identical to TRBD1. The V and J ends lost 5 bases and 4 bases, in that order; junction bases with no gene match: 7. CDR1 and CDR2 from the germline V gene are SEHNR and FQNEAQ (reference sequence). The CDR3 is 16 residues long. Here the CDR3 DNA reads TGTGCCAGCAGCCCCCCCGGGACAGGGGTCACCGGGGAGCTGTTTTTT. Its translation is CASSPPGTGVTGELFF.

Note on this clone: The same CDR3 also results from other DNA sequences found in this sample. Here the CDR3 DNA reads TGTGCCAGTAGCACCGGGAGCTACAATGAGCAGTTCTTC. Translation gives CASSTGSYNEQFF. The chain carries TRBV19 and TRBJ2-1, with D tentatively TRBD2 (6 bases). The germline V gene has CDR1 LNHDA and CDR2 SQIVND (reference sequence). Trimming stripped 6 bases from V and 3 bases from J, with 9 bases between. The CDR3 length is 13 residues.

The V gene is TRBV5-6, the J gene TRBJ1-2, with D perhaps TRBD1 (5 bases). Germline V gene data show CDR1 as SGHDT and CDR2 as YYEEEE. Trimming removed 2 bases at V and 6 bases at J, with 14 bases between. This CDR3 is 14 amino acids long. The DNA of the CDR3 is TGTGCCAGCAGCTTAGACAGAGCGTACGATGGCTACACCTTC. It yields the protein CASSLDRAYDGYTF.

J is TRBJ1-2 and V is TRBV3-1 (or the pseudogene TRBV3-2); no reliable D call. V was trimmed by 3 bases and J by 7 bases, leaving 6 bases between them. CDR1 and CDR2 (germline): LGHDT, YNNKEL (reference sequence). The CDR3 consists of 11 residues. As DNA, the CDR3 is TGTGCCAGCAGCCAGCGGGGTGGCTACACCTTC. This encodes CASSQRGGYTF.

The genes are TRBV5-1 and TRBJ2-2; D is perhaps TRBD2 (6 bases). The V gene's germline CDR1 is SGHRS and CDR2 YFSETQ. This CDR3 region has 16 residues. V lost 0 bases to trimming and J lost 4 bases, with 13 bases between them. The CDR3 bases are TGCGCCAGCAGCTTGGCCGGGACTCCGGGCACCGGGGAGCTGTTTTTT. It is translated as CASSLAGTPGTGELFF.

The chain combines TRBV23-1 with TRBJ1-5; 9 bases fit TRBD1. TRBV23-1 is filed as an ORF, its function uncertain. The V segment lost 2 bases and the J segment 0 bases; nucleotides outside the gene matches: 11. CDR3 length equals 19 residues. For the CDR3, the DNA is TGCGCCAGCAGTCAACCGGCGGGGACAGGGTGTGATAGCAATCAGCCCCAGCATTTT. This gives the protein CASSQPAGTGCDSNQPQHF.

This chain uses TRBV5-1 with TRBJ2-1, with TRBD2 identical over 8 bases. Germline CDR1 and CDR2: SGHRS and YFSETQ. CDR3 length: 15 amino acids. Trimming removed 3 bases from V and 4 bases from J; junction bases left unmatched: 6. This chain's CDR3 is CASSSGGTNYNEQFF. CDR3 sequence (DNA): TGCGCCAGCAGCTCGGGGGGGACAAATTACAATGAGCAGTTCTTC.

The chain recombines TRBV5-6 with TRBJ1-5; D is ambiguous. In germline, CDR1 is SGHDT, CDR2 YYEEEE. The ends were cut back, 1 base at V and 4 bases at J, with 9 bases in the middle. The CDR3 is made up of 14 amino acids. The CDR3, as DNA: TGTGCCAGCAGCTTGTGGGCAGTAAATCAGCCCCAGCATTTT. As protein: CASSLWAVNQPQHF.

The CDR3 reads CASSLVSSGRVGGTQYF. The CDR3 nucleotides are TGTGCCAGCAGCTTAGTTTCGAGCGGGAGGGTAGGAGGTACGCAGTATTTT. The chain carries TRBV7-9 and TRBJ2-3, with 10 bases lining up with TRBD2. Germline V gene data show CDR1 as SEHNR and CDR2 as FQNEAQ (reference sequence). CDR3 length: 17 amino acids. V shed 1 base and J 8 bases; nucleotides not matched to a gene: 12.

The CDR3 loop is CASSRPAGVYNEQFF. The CDR3 DNA reads TGTGCCAGCAGCCGGCCAGCGGGGGTTTACAATGAGCAGTTCTTC. The V and J genes are TRBV3-1 (or the pseudogene TRBV3-2) and TRBJ2-1, with 8 positions matching TRBD2. The CDR3 runs to 15 residues. V gave up 4 bases and J gave up 4 bases; unmatched junction bases: 6. Germline CDR1 and CDR2: LGHDT and YNNKEL (reference sequence).